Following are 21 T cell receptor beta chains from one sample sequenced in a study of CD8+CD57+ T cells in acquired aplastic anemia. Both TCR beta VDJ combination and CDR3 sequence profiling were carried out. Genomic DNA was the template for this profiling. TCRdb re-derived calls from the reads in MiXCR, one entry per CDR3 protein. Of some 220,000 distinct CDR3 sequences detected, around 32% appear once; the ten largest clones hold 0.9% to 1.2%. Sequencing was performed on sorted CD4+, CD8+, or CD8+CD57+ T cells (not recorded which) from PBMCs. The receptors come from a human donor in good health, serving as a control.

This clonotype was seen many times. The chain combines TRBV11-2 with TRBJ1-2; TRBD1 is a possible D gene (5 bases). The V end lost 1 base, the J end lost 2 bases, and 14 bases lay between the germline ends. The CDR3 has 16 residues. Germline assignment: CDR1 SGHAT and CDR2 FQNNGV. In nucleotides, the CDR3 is TGTGCCAGCAGCTTAGGGGGCAGCCGAAAAAACTATGGCTACACCTTC. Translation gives CASSLGGSRKNYGYTF.

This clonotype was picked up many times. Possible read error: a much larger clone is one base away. The CDR3 region has the DNA TGTGCCAGCAGTGAGACAGGGGACTATGGCTACACCTTC. This translates into CASSETGDYGYTF. The chain couples TRBV6-1 to TRBJ1-2, with 8 positions matching TRBD1. The V gene end was trimmed by 3 bases and the J gene end by 3 bases; junction bases not matched to a gene: 0. The germline V gene encodes CDR1 MNHNS and CDR2 SASEGT. This CDR3 spans 13 amino acids.

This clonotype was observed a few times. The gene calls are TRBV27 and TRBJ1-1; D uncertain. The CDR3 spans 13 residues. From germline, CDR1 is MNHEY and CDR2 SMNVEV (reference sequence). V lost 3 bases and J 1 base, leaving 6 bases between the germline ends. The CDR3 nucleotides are TGTGCCAGCAGTTTCCGACAGAACACTGAAGCTTTCTTT. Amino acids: CASSFRQNTEAFF.

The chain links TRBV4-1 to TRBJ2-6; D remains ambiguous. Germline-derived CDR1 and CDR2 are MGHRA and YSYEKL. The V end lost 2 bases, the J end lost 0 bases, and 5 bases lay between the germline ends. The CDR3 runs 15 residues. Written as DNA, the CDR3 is TGCGCCAGCAGCCAATTATACTCTGGGGCCAACGTCCTGACTTTC. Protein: CASSQLYSGANVLTF.

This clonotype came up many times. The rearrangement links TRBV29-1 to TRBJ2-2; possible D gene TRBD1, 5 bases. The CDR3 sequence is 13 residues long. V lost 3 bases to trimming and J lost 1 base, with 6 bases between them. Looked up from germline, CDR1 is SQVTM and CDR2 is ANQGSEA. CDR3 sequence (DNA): TGCAGCGTTGATACAGGGAACACCGGGGAGCTGTTTTTT. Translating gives CSVDTGNTGELFF.

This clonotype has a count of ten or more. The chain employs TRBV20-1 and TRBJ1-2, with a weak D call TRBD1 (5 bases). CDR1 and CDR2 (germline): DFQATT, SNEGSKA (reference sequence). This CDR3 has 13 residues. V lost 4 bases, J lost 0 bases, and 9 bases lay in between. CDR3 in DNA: TGCAGTGCTACCACAGGAACTAACTATGGCTACACCTTC. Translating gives CSATTGTNYGYTF.

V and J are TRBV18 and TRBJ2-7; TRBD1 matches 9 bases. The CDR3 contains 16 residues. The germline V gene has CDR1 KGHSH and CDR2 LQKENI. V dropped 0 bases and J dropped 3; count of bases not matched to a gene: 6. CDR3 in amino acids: CASSPPIGQGSYEQYF. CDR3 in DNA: TGTGCCAGCTCACCACCGATAGGACAGGGGAGCTACGAGCAGTACTTC. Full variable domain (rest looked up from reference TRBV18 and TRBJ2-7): NAGVMQNPRHLVRRRGQEARLRCSPMKGHSHVYWYRQLPEEGLKFMVYLQKENIIDESGMPKERFSAEFPKEGPSILRIQQVVRGDSAAYFCASSPPIGQGSYEQYFGPGTRLTVT.

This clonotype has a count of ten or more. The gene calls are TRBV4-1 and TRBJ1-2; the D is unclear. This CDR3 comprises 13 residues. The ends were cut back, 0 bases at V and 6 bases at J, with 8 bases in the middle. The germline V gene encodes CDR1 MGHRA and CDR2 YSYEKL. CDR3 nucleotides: TGCGCCAGCAGCCAAGATCTAGGGAATGGCTACACCTTC. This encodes CASSQDLGNGYTF.

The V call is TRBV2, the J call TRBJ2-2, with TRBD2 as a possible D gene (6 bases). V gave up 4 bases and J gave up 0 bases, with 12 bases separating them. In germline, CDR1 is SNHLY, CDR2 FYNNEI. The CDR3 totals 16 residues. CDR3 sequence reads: CASSGSGLTNTGELFF. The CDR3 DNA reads TGTGCCAGCAGTGGGAGCGGACTAACGAACACCGGGGAGCTGTTTTTT.

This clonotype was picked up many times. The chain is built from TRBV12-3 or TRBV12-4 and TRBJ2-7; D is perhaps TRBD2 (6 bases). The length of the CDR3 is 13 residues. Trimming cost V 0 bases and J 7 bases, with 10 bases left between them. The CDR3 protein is CASSLAFRGEQYF. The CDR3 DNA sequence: TGTGCCAGCAGTTTAGCGTTCCGGGGGGAGCAGTACTTC.

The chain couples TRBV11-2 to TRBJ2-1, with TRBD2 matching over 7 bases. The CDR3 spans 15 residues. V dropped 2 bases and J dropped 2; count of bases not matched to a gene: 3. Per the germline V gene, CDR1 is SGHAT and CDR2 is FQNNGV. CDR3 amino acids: CASSLIGGTYNEQFF. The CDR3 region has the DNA TGTGCCAGCAGCTTAATCGGGGGGACCTACAATGAGCAGTTCTTC.

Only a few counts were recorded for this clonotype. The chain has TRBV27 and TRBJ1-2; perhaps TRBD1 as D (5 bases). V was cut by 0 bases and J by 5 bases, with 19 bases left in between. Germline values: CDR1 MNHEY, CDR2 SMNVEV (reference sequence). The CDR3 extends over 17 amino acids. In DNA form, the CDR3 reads TGTGCCAGCAGTTTATCGATGGTCCAGGGAACACAATATGGCTACACCTTC. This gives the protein CASSLSMVQGTQYGYTF.

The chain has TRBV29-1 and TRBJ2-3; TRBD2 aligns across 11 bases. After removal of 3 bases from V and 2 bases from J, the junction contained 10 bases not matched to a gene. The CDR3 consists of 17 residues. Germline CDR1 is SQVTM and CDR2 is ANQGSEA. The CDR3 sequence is CSVERGLAGGHTDTQYF. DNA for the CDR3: TGCAGCGTTGAGAGGGGGCTAGCGGGGGGTCACACAGATACGCAGTATTTT.

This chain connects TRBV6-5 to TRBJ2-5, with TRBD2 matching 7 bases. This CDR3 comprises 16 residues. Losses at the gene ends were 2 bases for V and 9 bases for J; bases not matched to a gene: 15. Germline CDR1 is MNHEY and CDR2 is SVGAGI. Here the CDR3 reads CASSYTFFQSGGAQYF. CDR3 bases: TGTGCCAGCAGTTACACGTTTTTTCAGAGTGGGGGGGCCCAGTACTTC.

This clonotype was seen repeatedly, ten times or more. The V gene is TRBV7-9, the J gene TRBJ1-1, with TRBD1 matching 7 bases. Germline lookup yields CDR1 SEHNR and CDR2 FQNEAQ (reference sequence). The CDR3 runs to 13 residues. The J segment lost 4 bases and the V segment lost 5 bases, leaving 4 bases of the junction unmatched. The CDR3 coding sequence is TGTGCCAGCAGCCCACAGGGGCTCACTGAAGCTTTCTTT. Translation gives CASSPQGLTEAFF.

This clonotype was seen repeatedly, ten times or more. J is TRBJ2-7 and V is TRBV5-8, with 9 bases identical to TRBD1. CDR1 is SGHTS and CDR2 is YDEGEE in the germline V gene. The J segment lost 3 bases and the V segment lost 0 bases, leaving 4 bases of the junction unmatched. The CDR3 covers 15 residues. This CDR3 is CASSLGGQGGYEQYF. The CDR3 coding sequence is TGTGCCAGCAGCTTGGGGGGACAGGGTGGCTACGAGCAGTACTTC.

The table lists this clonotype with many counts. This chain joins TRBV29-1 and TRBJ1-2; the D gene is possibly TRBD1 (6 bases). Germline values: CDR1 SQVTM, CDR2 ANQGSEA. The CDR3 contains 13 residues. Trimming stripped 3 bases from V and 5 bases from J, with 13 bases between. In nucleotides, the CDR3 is TGCAGCGTTGAGGAGGACAGAGTTTATGGCTACACCTTC. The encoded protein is CSVEEDRVYGYTF.

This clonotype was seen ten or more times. The CDR3 loop is CSVVSGGYAFF. CDR3 in DNA: TGCAGCGTTGTCTCCGGGGGGTATGCTTTCTTT. The chain couples TRBV29-1 to TRBJ1-1; perhaps TRBD1 as D (5 bases). In germline, CDR1 is SQVTM, CDR2 ANQGSEA. The V gene lost 4 bases and the J gene lost 11 bases, with 14 bases spanning the gap. This CDR3 contains 11 residues.

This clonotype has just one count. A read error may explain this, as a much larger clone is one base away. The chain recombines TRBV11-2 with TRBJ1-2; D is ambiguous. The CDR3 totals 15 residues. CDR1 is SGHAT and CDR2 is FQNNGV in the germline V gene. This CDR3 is CASSLSRRANYGYTF. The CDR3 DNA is TGCGCCAGCAGCCTGAGCAGGAGAGCTAACTATGGCTACACCTTC.

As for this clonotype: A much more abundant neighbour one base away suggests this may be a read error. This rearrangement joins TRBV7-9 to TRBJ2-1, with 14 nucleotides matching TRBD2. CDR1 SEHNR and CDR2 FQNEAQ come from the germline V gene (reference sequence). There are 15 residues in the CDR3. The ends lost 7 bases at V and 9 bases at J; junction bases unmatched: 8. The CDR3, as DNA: TGTGCCAGCACTTCGGGGACTAGCGGGGGCCTTGAGCAGTTCTTC. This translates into CASTSGTSGGLEQFF.

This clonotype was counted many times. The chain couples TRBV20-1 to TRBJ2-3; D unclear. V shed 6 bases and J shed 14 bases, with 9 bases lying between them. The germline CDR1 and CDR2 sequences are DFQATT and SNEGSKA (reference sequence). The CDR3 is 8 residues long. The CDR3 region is CSAQWGYF. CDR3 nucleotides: TGCAGTGCCCAATGGGGGTATTTT.